This TCR beta chain was found in a study of T cell responses to AZD1222 COVID-19 vaccine. CDR3 length: 15 amino acids. Per germline, CDR1 SGHNT and CDR2 YYREEE (reference sequence). Trimming removed 4 bases from V and 7 bases from J, with 17 bases in between. Study-wide results and caveats: The CD4 TCRs associated with vaccination extended across spike and predominated at 160-218 and 743-854. Nearly half of unique spike-specific TCRs reportedly avoided B.1.351 and B.1.1.7 mutated regions.

The repertoire was sequenced with immunoSEQ multiplex PCR; TCRdb's copy has only in-frame clones and lacks some. The sample yields about 160,000 clones, roughly nine tenths seen once. About this clone itself: No antigen is known for it.

This sample comprised peripheral blood, obtained on day 0 of AZD1222 vaccination. The receptor comes from an adult in good health. The rearrangement joins TRBV5-4 to TRBJ1-4, with a possible D match to TRBD1 (6 bases). The CDR3 nucleotides are TGTGCCAGCAGCGCGGACGGGACAATGGCTGAAAAACTGTTTTTT. Protein product: CASSADGTMAEKLFF.